This TCR beta chain stems from a study of blood T cell repertoires in COVID-19. Some clones are missing from TCRdb's copy, which holds only in-frame ones; the method was immunoSEQ multiplex PCR. The sample contains some 200,000 clones, around 84% of which appear only once. The CDR3 has 14 amino acids. V dropped 1 base and J dropped 6 bases, with 11 bases sitting between them. CDR1 is LGHDT, CDR2 YNNKEL, per germline (reference sequence). Sequencing input: peripheral blood. The source is a woman aged 70-85 years with COVID-19, enrolled during active disease. The genes are TRBV3-1 (or the pseudogene TRBV3-2) and TRBJ2-3, with D perhaps matching TRBD1 (6 bases). The DNA for the CDR3 is TGTGCCAGCAGCCAAGGGGGGCCCAGCGATACGCAGTATTTT. Encoded protein: CASSQGGPSDTQYF.